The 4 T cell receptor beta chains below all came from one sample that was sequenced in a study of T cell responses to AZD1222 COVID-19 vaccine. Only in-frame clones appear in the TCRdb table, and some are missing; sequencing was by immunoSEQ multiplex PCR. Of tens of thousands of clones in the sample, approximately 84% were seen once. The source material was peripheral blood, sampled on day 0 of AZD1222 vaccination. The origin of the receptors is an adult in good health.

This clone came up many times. The CDR3 DNA reads as TGTGCCAGCAGTTTAGGGGGGGCTCACTATGGCTACACCTTC. This gives the protein CASSLGGAHYGYTF. This rearrangement joins TRBV27 to TRBJ1-2, with D possibly matching TRBD1 (6 bases). The CDR3 sequence is 14 residues long. CDR1 is MNHEY and CDR2 is SMNVEV in the germline V gene (reference sequence). Trimming shortened V by 2 bases and J by 3 bases, and 10 bases separated the two germline ends.

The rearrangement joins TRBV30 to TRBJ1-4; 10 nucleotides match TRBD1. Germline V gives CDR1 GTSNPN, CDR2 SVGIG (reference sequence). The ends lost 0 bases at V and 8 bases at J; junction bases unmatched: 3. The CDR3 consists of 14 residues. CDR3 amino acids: CAWSVGTGDEKLFF. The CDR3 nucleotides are TGTGCCTGGAGTGTAGGGACAGGGGACGAAAAACTGTTTTTT.

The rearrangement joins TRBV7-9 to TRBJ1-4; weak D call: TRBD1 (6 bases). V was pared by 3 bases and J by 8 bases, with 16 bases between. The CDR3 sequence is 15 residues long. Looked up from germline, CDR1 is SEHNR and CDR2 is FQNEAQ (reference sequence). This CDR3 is CASSFTDSFREKLFF. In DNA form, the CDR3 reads TGTGCCAGCAGCTTCACGGACAGTTTTCGGGAAAAACTGTTTTTT.

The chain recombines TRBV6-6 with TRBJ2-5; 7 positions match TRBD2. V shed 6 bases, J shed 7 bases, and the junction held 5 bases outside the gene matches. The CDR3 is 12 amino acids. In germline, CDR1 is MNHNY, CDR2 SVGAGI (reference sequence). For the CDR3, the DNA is TGTGCCAGCAGGGGGGTAGCGGGGACCCAGTACTTC. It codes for CASRGVAGTQYF.